This TCR beta chain was captured by sequencing in a study of T-cell memory formation after mild COVID-19. Study in general: Largely donor-specific sequence clusters came from two donors. Broader study findings: Researchers found some responding clones in pre-infection memory, a sign that cross-reactive memory joined. Mainly in CM and EM were contracting CD4+ clones; CD8+ were in EMRA.

Comments on this clonotype: The antigen remains unidentified.

The length of the CDR3 is 11 residues. V was shortened by 8 bases and J by 3 bases, with 10 bases between the two germline ends. Per the germline V gene, CDR1 is SQVTM and CDR2 is ANQGSEA. TCRdb itself ran the 5' RACE reads through MiXCR, one entry per CDR3 protein. The sample lists 40,000 to 45,000 distinct CDR3 sequences, roughly 9.8% seen once, with 12% in the top ten. Specimen: PBMCs or a T cell subset sorted from them (not recorded which). The gene calls are TRBV29-1 and TRBJ1-1; no firm D call. This sequence originates from an adult woman who had mild COVID-19 (a few samples of this study predate the infection). Cell type and time point are not known. The CDR3 here is CSSTVYTEAFF. CDR3 DNA sequence: TGCAGCTCCACAGTCTACACTGAAGCTTTCTTT.